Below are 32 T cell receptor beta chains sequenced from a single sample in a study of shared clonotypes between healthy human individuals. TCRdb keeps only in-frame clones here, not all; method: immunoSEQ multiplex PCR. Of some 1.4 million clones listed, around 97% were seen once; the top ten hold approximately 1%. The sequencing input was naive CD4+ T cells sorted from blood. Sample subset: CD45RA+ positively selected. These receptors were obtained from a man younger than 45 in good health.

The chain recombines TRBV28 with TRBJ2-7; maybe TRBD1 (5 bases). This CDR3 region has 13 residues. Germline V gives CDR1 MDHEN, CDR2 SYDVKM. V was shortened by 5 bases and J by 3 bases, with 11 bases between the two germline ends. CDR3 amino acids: CASSLTAVYEQYF. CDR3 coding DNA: TGTGCCAGCAGTCTGACAGCCGTCTACGAGCAGTACTTC.

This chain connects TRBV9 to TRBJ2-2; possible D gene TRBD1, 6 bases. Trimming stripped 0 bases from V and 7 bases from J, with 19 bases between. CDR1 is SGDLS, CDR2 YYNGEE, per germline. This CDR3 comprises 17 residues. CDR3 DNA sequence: TGTGCCAGCAGCGTAGGACAGGCCCAACGTGTGGGCGGGGAGCTGTTTTTT. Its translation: CASSVGQAQRVGGELFF.

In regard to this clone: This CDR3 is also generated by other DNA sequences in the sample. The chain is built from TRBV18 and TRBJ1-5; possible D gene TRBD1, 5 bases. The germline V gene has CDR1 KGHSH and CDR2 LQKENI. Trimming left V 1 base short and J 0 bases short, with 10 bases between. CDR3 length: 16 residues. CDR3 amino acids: CASSPLPGTSNQPQHF. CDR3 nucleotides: TGTGCCAGCTCACCACTTCCGGGGACTAGCAATCAGCCCCAGCATTTT.

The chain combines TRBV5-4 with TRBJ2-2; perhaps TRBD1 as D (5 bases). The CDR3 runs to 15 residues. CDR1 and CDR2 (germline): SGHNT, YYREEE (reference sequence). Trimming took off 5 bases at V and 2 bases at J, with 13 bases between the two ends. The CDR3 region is CASRSGRANTGELFF. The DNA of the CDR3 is TGTGCCAGCAGATCGGGCAGGGCCAACACCGGGGAGCTGTTTTTT.

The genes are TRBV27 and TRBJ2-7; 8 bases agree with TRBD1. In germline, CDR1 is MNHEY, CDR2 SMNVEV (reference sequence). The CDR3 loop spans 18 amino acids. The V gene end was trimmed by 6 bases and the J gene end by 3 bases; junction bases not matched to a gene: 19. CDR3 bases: TGTGCCAGCAGGACCTACGGTATACGACAGGGGTATGGCTACGAGCAGTACTTC. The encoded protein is CASRTYGIRQGYGYEQYF.

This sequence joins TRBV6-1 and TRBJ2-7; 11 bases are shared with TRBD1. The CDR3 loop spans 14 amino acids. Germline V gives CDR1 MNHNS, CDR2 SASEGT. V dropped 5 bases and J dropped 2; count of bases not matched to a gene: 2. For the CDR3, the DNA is TGTGCCAGCAGTAAGGGACAGGGGGCCTACGAGCAGTACTTC. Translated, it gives CASSKGQGAYEQYF.

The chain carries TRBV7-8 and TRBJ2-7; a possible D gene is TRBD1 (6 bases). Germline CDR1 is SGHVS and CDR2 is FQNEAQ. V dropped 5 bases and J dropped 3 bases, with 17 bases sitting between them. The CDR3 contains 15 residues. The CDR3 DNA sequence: TGTGCCAGCAGCCCCGCCGCACAGGGTGTCTACGAGCAGTACTTC. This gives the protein CASSPAAQGVYEQYF.

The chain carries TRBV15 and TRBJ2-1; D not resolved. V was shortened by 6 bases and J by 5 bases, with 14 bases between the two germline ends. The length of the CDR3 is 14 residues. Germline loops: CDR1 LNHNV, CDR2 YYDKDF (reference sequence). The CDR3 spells CATRDRKANNEQFF. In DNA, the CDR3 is TGTGCCACCAGGGATCGTAAGGCCAACAATGAGCAGTTCTTC.

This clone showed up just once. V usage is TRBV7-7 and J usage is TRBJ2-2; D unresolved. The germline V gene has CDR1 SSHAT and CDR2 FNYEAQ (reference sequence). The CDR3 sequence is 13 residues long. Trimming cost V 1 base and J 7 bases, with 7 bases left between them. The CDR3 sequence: CASSLDVVGELFF. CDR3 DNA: TGTGCCAGCAGCTTAGACGTCGTCGGGGAGCTGTTTTTT.

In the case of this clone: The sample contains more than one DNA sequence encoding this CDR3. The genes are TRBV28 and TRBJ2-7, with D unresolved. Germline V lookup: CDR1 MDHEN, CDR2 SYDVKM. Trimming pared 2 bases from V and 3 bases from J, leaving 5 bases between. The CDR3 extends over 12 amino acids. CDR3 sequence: CASSLMGYEQYF. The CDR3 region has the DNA TGTGCCAGCAGTTTAATGGGCTACGAGCAGTACTTC.

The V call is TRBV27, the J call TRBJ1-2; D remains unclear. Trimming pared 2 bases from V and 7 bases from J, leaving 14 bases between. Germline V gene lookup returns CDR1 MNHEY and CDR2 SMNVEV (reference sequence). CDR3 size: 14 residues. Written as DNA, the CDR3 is TGTGCCAGCAGTTTAGGACCCTTGGGCCCTGGCTACACCTTC. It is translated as CASSLGPLGPGYTF.

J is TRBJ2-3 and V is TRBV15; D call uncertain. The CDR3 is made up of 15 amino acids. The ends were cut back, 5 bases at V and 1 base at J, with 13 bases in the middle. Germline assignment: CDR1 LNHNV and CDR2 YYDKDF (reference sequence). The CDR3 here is CATSLRGLGTDTQYF. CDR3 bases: TGTGCCACCAGCCTCCGTGGGCTTGGCACAGATACGCAGTATTTT. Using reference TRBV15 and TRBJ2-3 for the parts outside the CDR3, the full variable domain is DAMVIQNPRYQVTQFGKPVTLSCSQTLNHNVMYWYQQKSSQAPKLLFHYYDKDFNNEADTPDNFQSRRPNTSFCFLDIRSPGLGDTAMYLCATSLRGLGTDTQYFGPGTRLTVL.

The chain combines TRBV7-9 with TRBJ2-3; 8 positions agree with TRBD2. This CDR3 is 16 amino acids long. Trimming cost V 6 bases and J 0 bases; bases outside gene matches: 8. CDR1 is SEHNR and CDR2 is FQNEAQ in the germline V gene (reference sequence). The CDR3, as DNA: TGTGCCAGCAGGAGTAGCGGGAACCCTAGCACAGATACGCAGTATTTT. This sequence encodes CASRSSGNPSTDTQYF.

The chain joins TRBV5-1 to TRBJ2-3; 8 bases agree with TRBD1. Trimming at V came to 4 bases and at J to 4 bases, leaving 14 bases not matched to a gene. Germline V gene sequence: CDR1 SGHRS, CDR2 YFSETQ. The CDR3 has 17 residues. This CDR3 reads CASSPTHQGARADTQYF. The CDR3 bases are TGCGCCAGCAGCCCAACACACCAGGGGGCACGGGCAGATACGCAGTATTTT.

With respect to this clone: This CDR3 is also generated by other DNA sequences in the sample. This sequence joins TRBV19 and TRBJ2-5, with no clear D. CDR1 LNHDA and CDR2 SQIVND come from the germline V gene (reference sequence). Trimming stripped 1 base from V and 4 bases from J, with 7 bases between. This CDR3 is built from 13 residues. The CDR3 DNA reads TGTGCCAGTAGTATAGTAGGCGGAGAGACCCAGTACTTC. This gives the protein CASSIVGGETQYF. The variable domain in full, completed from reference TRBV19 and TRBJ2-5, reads DGGITQSPKYLFRKEGQNVTLSCEQNLNHDAMYWYRQDPGQGLRLIYYSQIVNDFQKGDIAEGYSVSREKKESFPLTVTSAQKNPTAFYLCASSIVGGETQYFGPGTRLLVL.

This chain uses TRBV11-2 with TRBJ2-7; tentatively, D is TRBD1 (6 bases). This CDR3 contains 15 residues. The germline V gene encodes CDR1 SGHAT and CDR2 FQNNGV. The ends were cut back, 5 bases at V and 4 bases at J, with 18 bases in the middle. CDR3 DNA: TGTGCCAGCAGCACTCCGGCCGACAGGAGTTACGAGCAGTACTTC. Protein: CASSTPADRSYEQYF.

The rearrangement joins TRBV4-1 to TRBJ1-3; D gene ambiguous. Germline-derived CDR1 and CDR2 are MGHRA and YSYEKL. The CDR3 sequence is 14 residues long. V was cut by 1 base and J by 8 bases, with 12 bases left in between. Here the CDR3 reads CASSQVPLSDTIYF. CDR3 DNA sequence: TGCGCCAGCAGCCAAGTCCCCCTGTCGGACACCATATATTTT.

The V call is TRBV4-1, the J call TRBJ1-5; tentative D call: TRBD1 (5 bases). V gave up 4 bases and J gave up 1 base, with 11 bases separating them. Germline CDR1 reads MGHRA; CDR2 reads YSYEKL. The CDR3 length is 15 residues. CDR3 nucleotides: TGCGCCAGCAGCCCCACGGACACGAGCAATCAGCCCCAGCATTTT. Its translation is CASSPTDTSNQPQHF.

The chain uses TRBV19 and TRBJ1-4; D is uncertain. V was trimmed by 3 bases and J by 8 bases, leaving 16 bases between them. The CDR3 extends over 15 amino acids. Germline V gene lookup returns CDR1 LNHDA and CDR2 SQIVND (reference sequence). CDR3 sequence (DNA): TGTGCCAGTAGTATTAGAGGAGGCCTGGGAGAAAAACTGTTTTTT. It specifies CASSIRGGLGEKLFF.

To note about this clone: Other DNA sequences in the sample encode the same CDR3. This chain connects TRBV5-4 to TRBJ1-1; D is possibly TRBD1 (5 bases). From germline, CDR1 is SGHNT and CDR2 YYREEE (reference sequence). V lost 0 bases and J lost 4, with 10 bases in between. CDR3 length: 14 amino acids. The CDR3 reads CASSLGQGRTEAFF. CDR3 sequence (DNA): TGTGCCAGCAGCTTGGGGCAGGGCCGCACTGAAGCTTTCTTT.

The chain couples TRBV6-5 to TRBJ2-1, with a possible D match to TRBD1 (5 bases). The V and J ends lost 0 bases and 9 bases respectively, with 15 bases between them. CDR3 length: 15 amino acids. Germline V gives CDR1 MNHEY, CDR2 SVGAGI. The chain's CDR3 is CASSYSIGQGGEQFF. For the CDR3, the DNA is TGTGCCAGCAGTTACTCGATAGGTCAGGGCGGTGAGCAGTTCTTC.

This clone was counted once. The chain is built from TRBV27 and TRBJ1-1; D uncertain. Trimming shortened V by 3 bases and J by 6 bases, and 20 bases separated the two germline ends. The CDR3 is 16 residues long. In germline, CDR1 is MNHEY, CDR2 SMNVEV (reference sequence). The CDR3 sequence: CASSLSAFWGSAEAFF. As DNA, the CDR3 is TGTGCCAGCAGTTTGTCCGCCTTTTGGGGTAGCGCTGAAGCTTTCTTT.

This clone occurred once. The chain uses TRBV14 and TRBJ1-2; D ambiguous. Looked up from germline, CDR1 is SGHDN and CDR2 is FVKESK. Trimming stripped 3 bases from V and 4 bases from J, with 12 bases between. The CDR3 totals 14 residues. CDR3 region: CASSQVDGSYGYTF. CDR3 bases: TGTGCCAGCAGCCAGGTAGACGGATCCTATGGCTACACCTTC.

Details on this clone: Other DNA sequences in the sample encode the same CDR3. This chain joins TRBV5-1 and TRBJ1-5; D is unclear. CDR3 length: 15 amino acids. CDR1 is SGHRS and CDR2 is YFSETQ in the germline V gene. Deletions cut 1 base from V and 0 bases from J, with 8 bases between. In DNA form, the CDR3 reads TGCGCCAGCAGCTTGTCCGGGGATAGCAATCAGCCCCAGCATTTT. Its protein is CASSLSGDSNQPQHF.

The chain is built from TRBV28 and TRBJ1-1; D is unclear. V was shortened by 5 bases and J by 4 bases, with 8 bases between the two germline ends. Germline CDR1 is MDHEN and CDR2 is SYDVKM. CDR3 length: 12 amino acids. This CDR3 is CASSHSPTEAFF. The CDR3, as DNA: TGTGCCAGCAGTCACAGCCCCACTGAAGCTTTCTTT.

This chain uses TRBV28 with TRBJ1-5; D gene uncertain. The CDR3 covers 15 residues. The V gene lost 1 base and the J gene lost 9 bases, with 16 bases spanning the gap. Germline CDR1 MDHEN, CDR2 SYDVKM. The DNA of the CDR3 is TGTGCCAGCAGTTTATCCCCGGGTCCCGGGCGGCCCCAGCATTTT. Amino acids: CASSLSPGPGRPQHF.

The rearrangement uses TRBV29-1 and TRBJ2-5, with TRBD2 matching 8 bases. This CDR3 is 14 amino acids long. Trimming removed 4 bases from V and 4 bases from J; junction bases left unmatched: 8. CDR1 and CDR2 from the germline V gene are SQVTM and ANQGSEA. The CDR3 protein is CSVAPAGVLETQYF. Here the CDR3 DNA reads TGCAGCGTTGCGCCAGCGGGAGTGTTAGAGACCCAGTACTTC.

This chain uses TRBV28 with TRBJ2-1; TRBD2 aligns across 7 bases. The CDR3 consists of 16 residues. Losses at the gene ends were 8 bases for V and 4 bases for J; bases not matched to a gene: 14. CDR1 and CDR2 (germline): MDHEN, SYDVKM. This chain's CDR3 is CASSTNLAEVYNEQFF. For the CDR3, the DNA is TGTGCCAGCTCGACCAATCTAGCGGAAGTTTACAATGAGCAGTTCTTC.

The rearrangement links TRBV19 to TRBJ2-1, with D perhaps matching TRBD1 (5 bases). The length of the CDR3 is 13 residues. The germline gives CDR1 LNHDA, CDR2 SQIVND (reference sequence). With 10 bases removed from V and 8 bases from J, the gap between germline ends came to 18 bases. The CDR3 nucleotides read TGTGCCACCATATCTGACAGCCGCTATGAGCAGTTCTTC. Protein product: CATISDSRYEQFF.

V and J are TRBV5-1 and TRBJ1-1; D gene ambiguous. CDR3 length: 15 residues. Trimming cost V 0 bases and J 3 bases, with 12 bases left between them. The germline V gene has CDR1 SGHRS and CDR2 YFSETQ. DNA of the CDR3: TGCGCCAGCAGCTTGGATGTCGGAGGCGACACTGAAGCTTTCTTT. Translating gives CASSLDVGGDTEAFF.

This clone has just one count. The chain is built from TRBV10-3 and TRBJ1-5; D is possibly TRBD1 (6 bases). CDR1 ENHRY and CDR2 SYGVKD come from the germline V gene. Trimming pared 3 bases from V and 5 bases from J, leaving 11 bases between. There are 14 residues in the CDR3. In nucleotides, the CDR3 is TGTGCCATCAGTGACCGGGCAGGGGATCAGCCCCAGCATTTT. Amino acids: CAISDRAGDQPQHF.

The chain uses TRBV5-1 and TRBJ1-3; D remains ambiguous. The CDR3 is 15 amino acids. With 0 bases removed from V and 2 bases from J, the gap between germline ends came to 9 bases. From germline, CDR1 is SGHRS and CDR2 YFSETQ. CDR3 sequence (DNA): TGCGCCAGCAGCTTGGCAGGTGACACTGGAAACACCATATATTTT. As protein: CASSLAGDTGNTIYF.